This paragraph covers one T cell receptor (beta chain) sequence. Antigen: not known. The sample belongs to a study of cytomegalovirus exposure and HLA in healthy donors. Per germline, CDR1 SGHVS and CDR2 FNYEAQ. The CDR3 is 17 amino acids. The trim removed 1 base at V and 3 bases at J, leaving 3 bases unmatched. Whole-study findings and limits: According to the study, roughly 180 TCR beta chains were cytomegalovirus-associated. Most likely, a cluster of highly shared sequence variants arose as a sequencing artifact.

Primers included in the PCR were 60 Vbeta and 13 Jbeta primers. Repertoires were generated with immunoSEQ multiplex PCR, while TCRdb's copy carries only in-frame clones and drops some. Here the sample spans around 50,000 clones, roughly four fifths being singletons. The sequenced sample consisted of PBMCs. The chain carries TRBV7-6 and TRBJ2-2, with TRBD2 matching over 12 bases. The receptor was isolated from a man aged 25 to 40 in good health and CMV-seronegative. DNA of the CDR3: TGTGCCAGCAGCTTAGACACTAGCGGGAGGTACACCGGGGAGCTGTTTTTT. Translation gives CASSLDTSGRYTGELFF.